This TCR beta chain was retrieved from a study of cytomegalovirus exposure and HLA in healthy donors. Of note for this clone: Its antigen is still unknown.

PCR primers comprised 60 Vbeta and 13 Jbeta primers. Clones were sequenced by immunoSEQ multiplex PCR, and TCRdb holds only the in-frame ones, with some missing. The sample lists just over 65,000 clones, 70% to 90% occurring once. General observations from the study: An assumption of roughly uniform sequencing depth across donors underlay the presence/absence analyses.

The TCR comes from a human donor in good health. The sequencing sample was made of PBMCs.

The CDR3 is CASSKEKERTSTDTQYF. The CDR3 DNA reads as TGTGCCAGCAGCAAAGAGAAGGAACGGACTAGCACAGATACGCAGTATTTT. The chain recombines TRBV21-1 with TRBJ2-3; TRBD2 reflects the table's D call only, with no check against the DNA. TRBV21-1 corresponds to a pseudogene. This CDR3 is 17 amino acids long.